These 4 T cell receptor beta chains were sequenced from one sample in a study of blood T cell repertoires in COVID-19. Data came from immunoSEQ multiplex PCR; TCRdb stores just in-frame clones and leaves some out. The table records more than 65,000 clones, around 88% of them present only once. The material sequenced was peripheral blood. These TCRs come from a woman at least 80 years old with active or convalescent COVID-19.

The CDR3 here is CASSPRDTQYF. Written as DNA, the CDR3 is TGTGCCAGCAGCCCGAGAGATACGCAGTATTTT. V is TRBV7-2 and J is TRBJ2-3; D uncertain. This CDR3 region has 11 residues. Between the trimmed V and J ends, which lost 5 bases and 5 bases, there was a span of 5 bases. Germline V gene sequence: CDR1 SGHTA, CDR2 FQGNSA.

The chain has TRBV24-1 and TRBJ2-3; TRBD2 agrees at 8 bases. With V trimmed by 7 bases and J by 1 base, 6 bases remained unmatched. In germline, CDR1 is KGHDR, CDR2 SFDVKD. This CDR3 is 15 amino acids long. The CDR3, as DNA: TGTGCCACCAGCCTGACTAGCGCCCGCACAGATACGCAGTATTTT. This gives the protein CATSLTSARTDTQYF.

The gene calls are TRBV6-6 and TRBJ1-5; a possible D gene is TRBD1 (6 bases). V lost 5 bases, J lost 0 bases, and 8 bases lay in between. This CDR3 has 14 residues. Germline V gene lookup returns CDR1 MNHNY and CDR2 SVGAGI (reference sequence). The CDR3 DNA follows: TGTGCCAGCAGTCGACAGGTTAGCAATCAGCCCCAGCATTTT. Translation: CASSRQVSNQPQHF.

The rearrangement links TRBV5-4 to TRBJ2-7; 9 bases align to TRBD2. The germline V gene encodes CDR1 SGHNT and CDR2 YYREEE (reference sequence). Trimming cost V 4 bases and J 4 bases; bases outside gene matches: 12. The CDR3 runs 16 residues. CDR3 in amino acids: CASSRGGANLGYEQYF. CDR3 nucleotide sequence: TGTGCCAGCAGCCGCGGGGGGGCTAATTTGGGTTACGAGCAGTACTTC. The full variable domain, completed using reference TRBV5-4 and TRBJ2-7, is ETGVTQSPTHLIKTRGQQVTLRCSSQSGHNTVSWYQQALGQGPQFIFQYYREEENGRGNFPPRFSGLQFPNYSSELNVNALELDDSALYLCASSRGGANLGYEQYFGPGTRLTVT.